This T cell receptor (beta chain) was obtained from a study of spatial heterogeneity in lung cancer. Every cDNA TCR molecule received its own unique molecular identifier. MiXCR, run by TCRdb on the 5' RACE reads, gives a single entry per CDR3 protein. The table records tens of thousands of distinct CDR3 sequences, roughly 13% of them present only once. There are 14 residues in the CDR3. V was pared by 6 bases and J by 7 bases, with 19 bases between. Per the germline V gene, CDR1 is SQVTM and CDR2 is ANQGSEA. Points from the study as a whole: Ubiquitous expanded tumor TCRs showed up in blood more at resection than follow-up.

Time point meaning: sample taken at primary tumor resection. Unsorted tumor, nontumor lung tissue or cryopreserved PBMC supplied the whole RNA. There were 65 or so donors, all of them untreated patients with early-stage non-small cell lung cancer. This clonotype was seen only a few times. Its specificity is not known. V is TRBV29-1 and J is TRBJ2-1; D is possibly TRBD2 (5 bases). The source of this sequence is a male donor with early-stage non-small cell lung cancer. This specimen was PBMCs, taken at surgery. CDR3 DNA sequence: TGCAGCGTAGATGAGGGTGCCCCGGGTAATGAGCAGTTCTTC. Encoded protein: CSVDEGAPGNEQFF.